This entry concerns a single TCR beta chain. It has no known antigen specificity. Per-base qualities were not stored, and no clone one base away is much larger. This sample stems from a study of beta chain features in type 1 diabetes listed by TCRdb under 2018. In terms of the full investigation: Mean age, gender distribution, total cell number and subset yield did not differ between patients and healthy donors. A total of roughly 110 million sorted cells were examined across all samples, and the number of cells per subset was strongly correlated with RNA yield. The study compared TCRB repertoires of sorted circulating CD4+ T cell subsets between recently diagnosed type 1 diabetes patients and matched healthy donors. Naive and central memory subsets were obtained from all 30 or so donors, but regulatory and stem cell-like memory subsets were isolated from only 8 patients and roughly 8 healthy donors. General conclusions and limits of the study: Shorter templates might have been favored by PCR, but patient and control samples were amplified and corrected together, so both groups would have been affected equally by any skew. HLA sub-analyses involved small numbers of individuals, so any influence of HLA type on TCRB rearrangement remained unresolved. A moderate but significant shortening of TCRB CDR3 length was observed in type 1 diabetes patients in all four CD4+ subsets. Naive, central memory and regulatory TCRB repertoires appeared to be more alike among patients than among healthy donors. At VDJ recombination sites, patients with type 1 diabetes made fewer insertions and deleted more nucleotides, a pattern implying thymic rearrangement abnormalities. Because cDNA was sequenced instead of genomic DNA, activated cells with high expression could be over-represented, although the groups did not differ in activation or CD3 levels.

A single peripheral blood draw of approximately 0.11 L on average was collected from each donor into heparinised tubes. A BD FACSAria II and a panel including CD45RO, CCR7, CD25, CD127, CD95 and CD27 were used to sort naive, central memory, regulatory and stem cell-like memory CD4+ T cells. A purity above 95% was achieved for all sorted populations. PBMCs were separated immediately by Lymphoprep density gradient centrifugation and were stained directly, without being cultured. So that batch effects would be minimized, each experiment stained and sorted samples in pairs, pairing one healthy donor with one patient. As encoded in the germline V gene, CDR1 is ENHRY while CDR2 is SYGVKD. Spanning cysteine to phenylalanine, the CDR3 consists of 14 amino acids. Only CDR3 DNA remains: 42 bases, in frame from the first base. V is pruned by 6 bases and J by 9 bases, leaving 7 bases of the junction without a gene match.

The entire isolated RNA was reverse transcribed using the High Capacity cDNA Reverse Transcription Kit, and thus expressed TCRB transcripts were sequenced. Naive, central memory and regulatory T cell samples underwent deep immunoSEQ sequencing, averaging roughly 3.4 million total reads per sample. After sorted cells were lysed in RLT buffer, RNA was extracted with DNase-treated RNeasy Micro or Mini kits, with the choice depending on cell number. Each cell subset was processed on its own to prevent cross-contamination, while patient and healthy donor samples were processed together. The immunoSEQ multiplex PCR was used to amplify TCRB sequences from cDNA, yielding 87-bp fragments that span the CDR3 region. Sequencing of the amplicons was done on the Illumina HiSeq platform. In the paper's pipeline: PCR bias was computationally corrected using synthetic template baselines, reads within Hamming distance 2 were collapsed, and singletons that could not be merged were discarded. Reads were aligned against IMGT to assign V, D and J genes, CDR3 length and insertions or deletions at six rearrangement sites. Within each subset, clonotype counts were normalized to sorted cell number, after which true diversity and Gini coefficients were computed with the tcR R package. Repertoire sharing was quantified using the overlap coefficient calculated on TCRB nucleotide sequences. TCRdb took over this immuneACCESS table, retaining in-frame rearrangements with V and J assigned. Such tables are incomplete; in checked studies, under half of the missing clones stem from an unresolved V gene, and the remainder is unexplained. The V and J calls and clone size come from that table; D and trimming were worked out from the DNA. The sample includes approximately 37,000 clones, with around 45% observed a single time. The top ten constitute roughly 0.7% of the sample.

This TCR derives from a woman in her late teens or twenties in good health. This receptor chain uses TRBV10-3 and TRBJ2-1; a stretch of 11 junction bases matches TRBD2. What was sequenced was central memory CD4+ T cells from blood. The encoded CDR3 is CAISGTSGGGEQFF. The DNA is as follows: TGTGCCATCAGCGGGACTAGCGGTGGGGGTGAGCAGTTCTTC.